This TCR beta chain appears in the sequencing data of a study of blood T cell repertoires in COVID-19. Study-wide context: Material from acute and convalescent COVID-19 was sourced from the United States, Italy and Spain. Sources were T cells, B-cell-depleted T cells, or PBMCs; the material itself was cDNA or gDNA.

Trimming removed 0 bases from V and 0 bases from J, with 12 bases in between. Germline CDR1 reads SGHDT; CDR2 reads YYEEEE. This CDR3 contains 16 residues. Original handling: Reference gene primer amplification yielded estimated nucleated cell counts. Using immunoSEQ multiplex PCR, the repertoire was profiled, and TCRdb retains in-frame clones only, with some absent. V, J and clone size are taken as reported in that table, and D and trimming were inferred from the DNA itself. The sample gives 80,000 to 100,000 clones, about 81% of which show up once; roughly 24% is in the top ten. The origin of this receptor is a man in his 70s with acute or convalescent COVID-19. This chain uses TRBV5-6 with TRBJ2-5; D possibly corresponds to TRBD2 (6 bases). Sequencing used peripheral blood. The CDR3 nucleotides are TGTGCCAGCAGCTTGGCCGGTCTAGCGTACCAAGAGACCCAGTACTTC. Amino acid sequence: CASSLAGLAYQETQYF. Full variable domain (missing parts from reference TRBV5-6 and TRBJ2-5): DAGVTQSPTHLIKTRGQQVTLRCSPKSGHDTVSWYQQALGQGPQFIFQYYEEEERQRGNFPDRFSGHQFPNYSSELNVNALLLGDSALYLCASSLAGLAYQETQYFGPGTRLLVL.